A single T cell receptor beta chain is shown here with its context. The antigen remains unidentified. 13 Jbeta primers and 60 Vbeta primers were used for the PCR. Profiled with immunoSEQ multiplex PCR; TCRdb holds only in-frame clones, not every one. The data show some 200,000 clones, with roughly four fifths seen just once and roughly 0.095% held by the top ten. This entry comes from a study of cytomegalovirus exposure and HLA in healthy donors. Study-wide findings and caveats: When presence/absence was analysed, sequencing depth was taken to be roughly uniform across donors. There were around 160 TCR beta chains listed as cytomegalovirus-associated. A further, later analysis showed that HLA-associated TCR beta chains (compared with equally common others) were more clonally expanded.

V gave up 7 bases and J gave up 0 bases, with 10 bases separating them. Germline V gene sequence: CDR1 SNHLY, CDR2 FYNNEI. This CDR3 region has 13 residues. The rearrangement uses TRBV2 and TRBJ2-7; perhaps TRBD2 as D (5 bases). This clonotype was sampled from a boy younger than 10 in good health and CMV-seronegative. Specimen: PBMCs. The CDR3 is CASISGGSYEQYF. DNA for the CDR3: TGTGCCAGCATTTCCGGAGGCTCCTACGAGCAGTACTTC. The complete variable domain, with remaining parts taken from reference TRBV2 and TRBJ2-7, reads EPEVTQTPSHQVTQMGQEVILRCVPISNHLYFYWYRQILGQKVEFLVSFYNNEISEKSEIFDDQFSVERPDGSNFTLKIRSTKLEDSAMYFCASISGGSYEQYFGPGTRLTVT.